This T cell receptor beta chain was found in a study of blood T cell repertoires in COVID-19. Across the whole study: From the United States, Italy and Spain came samples of acute and convalescent COVID-19. The analysed material was cDNA or gDNA that came from T cells, B-cell-depleted T cells, or PBMCs.

Germline CDR1 reads SGHDN; CDR2 reads FVKESK. This CDR3 comprises 16 residues. V lost 1 base, J lost 0 bases, and 13 bases lay in between. Authors' analysis steps: Nucleated cell number was recorded as an estimate derived from reference gene primer amplification. Here immunoSEQ multiplex PCR was the method, and the copy in TCRdb shows in-frame clones only, minus some. V and J calls plus clone size are reproduced from that table; the DNA served to infer D and trimming. This sample carries approximately 460,000 clones, approximately 89% of them seen once, and the ten largest clones take about 0.91%. The sequenced sample consisted of peripheral blood. This clonotype originated in a man younger than 30 with COVID-19, enrolled during active disease. The rearrangement uses TRBV14 and TRBJ2-7; tentatively, D is TRBD2 (6 bases). The CDR3 is CASSQVVAGSSYEQYF. The CDR3 coding sequence is TGTGCCAGCAGCCAAGTGGTGGCGGGGAGCTCCTACGAGCAGTACTTC.